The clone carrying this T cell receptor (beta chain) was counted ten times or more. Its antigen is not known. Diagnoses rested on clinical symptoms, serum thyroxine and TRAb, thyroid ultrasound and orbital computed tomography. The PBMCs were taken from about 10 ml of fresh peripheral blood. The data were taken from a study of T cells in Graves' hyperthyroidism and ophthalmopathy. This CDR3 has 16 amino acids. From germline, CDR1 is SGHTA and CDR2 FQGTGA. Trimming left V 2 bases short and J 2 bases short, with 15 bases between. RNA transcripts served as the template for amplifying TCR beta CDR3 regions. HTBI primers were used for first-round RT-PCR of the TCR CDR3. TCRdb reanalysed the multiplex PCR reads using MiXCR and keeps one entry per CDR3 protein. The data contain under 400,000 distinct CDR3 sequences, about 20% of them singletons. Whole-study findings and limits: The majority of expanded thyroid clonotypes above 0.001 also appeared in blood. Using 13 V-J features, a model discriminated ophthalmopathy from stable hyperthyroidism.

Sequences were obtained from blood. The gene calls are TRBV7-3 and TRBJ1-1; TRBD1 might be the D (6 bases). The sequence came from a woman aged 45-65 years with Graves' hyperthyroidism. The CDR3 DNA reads TGTGCCAGCAGCTTATGGGGACACCAAGTAAACACTGAAGCTTTCTTT. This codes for CASSLWGHQVNTEAFF.